One and the same sample provided the 15 T cell receptor beta chains below, sequenced in a study of cytomegalovirus exposure and HLA in healthy donors. Primers included in the PCR were 60 Vbeta and 13 Jbeta primers. Generated by immunoSEQ multiplex PCR, the TCRdb table keeps only in-frame clones and is missing some. The sample includes 35,000 to 45,000 clones, around 50% of them seen just once. Sequencing used PBMCs. The receptors shown here come from a human donor in good health.

The rearrangement uses TRBV4-3 and TRBJ1-2; the D is unclear. V dropped 4 bases and J dropped 6 bases, with 27 bases sitting between them. Germline V CDR1 and CDR2: LGHNA, YSLEER. This CDR3 comprises 18 residues. CDR3 coding DNA: TGCGCCAGCAGCCGGAATACAGTGGTGCTACGCCGAGACGATGGCTACACCTTC. Translated: CASSRNTVVLRRDDGYTF.

This clone was seen just once. The chain is built from TRBV6-5 and TRBJ1-4; 11 bases are shared with TRBD1. With 0 bases clipped from V and 7 bases from J, the junction kept 1 base outside the gene matches. The CDR3 has 15 residues. The germline V gene encodes CDR1 MNHEY and CDR2 SVGAGI. The chain's CDR3 is CASSYSGTGGEKLFF. DNA for the CDR3: TGTGCCAGCAGTTACTCTGGGACAGGGGGTGAAAAACTGTTTTTT.

This chain connects TRBV5-1 to TRBJ2-7; 9 positions match TRBD1. The tail of the sequence fits TRBJ2-1 better, so the J call may be wrong. Germline-derived CDR1 and CDR2 are SGHRS and YFSETQ. This CDR3 comprises 12 residues. CDR3 sequence reads: CASGTGMYEQFF. CDR3 in DNA: TGCGCCTCCGGGACAGGGATGTATGAGCAGTTCTTC.

This clone was seen only a few times. This sequence joins TRBV29-1 and TRBJ2-5; 7 bases match TRBD1. The CDR3 spans 17 residues. The germline V gene encodes CDR1 SQVTM and CDR2 ANQGSEA. The J segment lost 10 bases and the V segment lost 0 bases, leaving 20 bases of the junction unmatched. CDR3 nucleotides: TGCAGCGTTGAAGATCGCCCACAGGGGTCGAGGCCCAAGTACCAGTACTTC. It translates to CSVEDRPQGSRPKYQYF.

This clone was seen a handful of times. The V call is TRBV28, the J call TRBJ2-1, with 8 nucleotides matching TRBD2. After removal of 5 bases from V and 6 bases from J, the junction contained 3 bases not matched to a gene. The length of the CDR3 is 13 residues. In germline, CDR1 is MDHEN, CDR2 SYDVKM. As DNA, the CDR3 is TGTGCCAGCAGTCCCGGGGGGGGCAATGAGCAGTTCTTC. Residues: CASSPGGGNEQFF.

This clone turned up a few times. The chain has TRBV6-1 and TRBJ1-2, with D perhaps matching TRBD1 (5 bases). The CDR3 covers 16 residues. The V end lost 3 bases, the J end lost 4 bases, and 18 bases lay between the germline ends. Per the germline V gene, CDR1 is MNHNS and CDR2 is SASEGT. For the CDR3, the DNA is TGTGCCAGCAGTGACGCTTGGGCGGGACTGACCTATGGCTACACCTTC. It is translated as CASSDAWAGLTYGYTF.

This chain links TRBV5-1 with TRBJ2-5, with D possibly matching TRBD1 (6 bases). Germline-derived CDR1 and CDR2 are SGHRS and YFSETQ. CDR3 size: 14 residues. V shed 2 bases and J shed 5 bases, with 13 bases lying between them. CDR3 nucleotides: TGCGCCAGCAGCTTATACAGGGTAGGGGAGACCCAGTACTTC. Protein sequence: CASSLYRVGETQYF.

This chain uses TRBV7-3 with TRBJ2-3; TRBD2 agrees at 8 bases. The V gene's germline CDR1 is SGHTA and CDR2 FQGTGA. The CDR3 has 15 amino acids. The trim removed 2 bases at V and 6 bases at J, leaving 7 bases unmatched. The CDR3 region has the DNA TGTGCCAGCAGCTTAGGCAGCGGGAGTGACGATACGCAGTATTTT. Translating it yields CASSLGSGSDDTQYF.

Of note for this clone: This same CDR3 is encoded by further DNA sequences in the sample. CDR3 DNA: TGTGCCAGCAGCCGCAGGCAGGGGGCTGGCGAGCAGTACTTC. Encoded protein: CASSRRQGAGEQYF. The chain employs TRBV7-9 and TRBJ2-7, with 8 bases lining up with TRBD1. Germline-derived CDR1 and CDR2 are SEHNR and FQNEAQ (reference sequence). This CDR3 comprises 14 residues. J lost 6 bases, V lost 5 bases, and 9 bases had no gene match. Variable domain in full (rest from reference TRBV7-9 and TRBJ2-7): DTGVSQNPRHKITKRGQNVTFRCDPISEHNRLYWYRQTLGQGPEFLTYFQNEAQLEKSRLLSDRFSAERPKGSFSTLEIQRTEQGDSAMYLCASSRRQGAGEQYFGPGTRLTVT.

This sequence joins TRBV5-4 and TRBJ2-5; D unclear. Trimming pared 4 bases from V and 3 bases from J, leaving 10 bases between. This CDR3 has 13 amino acids. Germline CDR1 reads SGHNT; CDR2 reads YYREEE (reference sequence). CDR3 DNA sequence: TGTGCCAGCAGCCAAGCACCAAAAGAGACCCAGTACTTC. Translating it yields CASSQAPKETQYF. The entire variable domain, with the rest obtained from reference TRBV5-4 and TRBJ2-5, is as follows: ETGVTQSPTHLIKTRGQQVTLRCSSQSGHNTVSWYQQALGQGPQFIFQYYREEENGRGNFPPRFSGLQFPNYSSELNVNALELDDSALYLCASSQAPKETQYFGPGTRLLVL.

The table lists this clone with a few counts. V is TRBV7-8 and J is TRBJ1-1, with D tentatively TRBD1 (5 bases). Trimming stripped 8 bases from V and 0 bases from J, with 10 bases between. From germline, CDR1 is SGHVS and CDR2 FQNEAQ. The CDR3 loop spans 13 amino acids. The CDR3 loop is CASRGGMNTEAFF. In DNA, the CDR3 is TGTGCCAGCCGCGGGGGGATGAACACTGAAGCTTTCTTT.

This clone was seen more than once but under ten times. This chain uses TRBV28 with TRBJ1-1, with 7 bases that match TRBD1. The CDR3 sequence is 13 residues long. V shed 11 bases and J 1 base; nucleotides not matched to a gene: 7. CDR1 MDHEN and CDR2 SYDVKM come from the germline V gene. The CDR3 region is CAYRGAWNTEAFF. CDR3 in DNA: TGTGCCTACAGGGGCGCGTGGAACACTGAAGCTTTCTTT.

This clone was detected a few times. The gene calls are TRBV10-3 and TRBJ2-3, with 8 bases aligning to TRBD2. J was trimmed by 1 base and V by 4 bases; bases with no gene match: 4. This CDR3 region has 15 residues. Germline V gene data show CDR1 as ENHRY and CDR2 as SYGVKD. CDR3 in DNA: TGTGCCATCAGTGCAGCGGGGGATCGCACAGATACGCAGTATTTT. Protein: CAISAAGDRTDTQYF.

J is TRBJ1-1 and V is TRBV10-3; D is undetermined. V shed 8 bases and J shed 0 bases, with 10 bases lying between them. Germline V lookup: CDR1 ENHRY, CDR2 SYGVKD. CDR3 length: 13 residues. The CDR3 spells CAIGRDLNTEAFF. Here the CDR3 DNA reads TGTGCCATCGGGCGAGACCTGAACACTGAAGCTTTCTTT.

This clone has only a few counts. The chain combines TRBV23-1 with TRBJ2-3; TRBD2 is a possible D gene (5 bases). TRBV23-1 falls under the ORF class, with uncertain function. V was trimmed by 7 bases and J by 4 bases, leaving 24 bases between them. This CDR3 has 17 residues. The CDR3 protein is CASTTPRPGESPDTQYF. For the CDR3, the DNA is TGCGCCAGCACGACCCCAAGGCCCGGGGAATCACCAGATACGCAGTATTTT.